The 5 T cell receptor beta chains in this list originate from one sample, sequenced in a study of blood T cells in healthy people across ages (dated by TCRdb to about 2015). Libraries were prepared through 5' RACE. The sample was run on an Illumina HiSeq 2500. A second PCR of about 6 to 12 cycles was run with a J-beta primer mix and a sample-barcoded 5' primer. Using fastp at Q25 and MiXCR, TCRdb reprocessed the public reads and kept productive beta chains. CDR3 protein sequences are deduplicated, and each keeps its most common genes and DNA. This sample comprises about 720,000 distinct CDR3 sequences, around a fifth of them detected only once. Of the sample, 22% falls within the top ten clones. Sample: blood. The receptors shown here come from a man between 65 and 79 years old in good health.

This clonotype was counted at least ten times. This chain links TRBV6-1 with TRBJ2-1; TRBD2 agrees at 14 bases. There are 15 residues in the CDR3. V lost 8 bases to trimming and J lost 14 bases; unmatched junction nucleotides: 14. CDR1 and CDR2 from the germline V gene are MNHNS and SASEGT. CDR3 in amino acids: CASSLPGLAGVAEFF. The CDR3 coding sequence is TGTGCCAGCTCCTTACCGGGACTAGCGGGAGTTGCCGAGTTCTTC.

This clonotype was seen at least ten times. This chain connects TRBV7-3 to TRBJ1-1; D may be TRBD1 (6 bases). In germline, CDR1 is SGHTA, CDR2 FQGTGA. V shed 2 bases and J shed 5 bases, with 12 bases lying between them. The CDR3 consists of 14 residues. CDR3 in amino acids: CASSLQGRATEAFF. The CDR3 coding sequence is TGTGCCAGCAGCTTACAGGGGCGGGCAACTGAAGCTTTCTTT.

This clonotype has just a few counts. This chain links TRBV7-8 with TRBJ1-1; D is perhaps TRBD1 (6 bases). Trimming took 4 bases from V and 11 from J, leaving 17 bases between them. Per the germline V gene, CDR1 is SGHVS and CDR2 is FQNEAQ. The CDR3 contains 13 residues. CDR3 sequence: CASSWGLRSEAFF. The DNA for the CDR3 is TGTGCCAGCAGCTGGGGGCTTAGGTCGGAGGCTTTCTTT.

This clonotype was seen a few times. The CDR3, as DNA: TGTGCCAGCAACCCCTCCATAACAGGACACAATGAGCAGTTCTTC. Protein: CASNPSITGHNEQFF. V usage is TRBV6-1 and J usage is TRBJ2-7, with a possible D match to TRBD1 (5 bases). The J call may be wrong; the DNA end is better matched by TRBJ2-1. CDR3 length: 15 amino acids. From germline, CDR1 is MNHNS and CDR2 SASEGT.

This chain links TRBV24-1 with TRBJ2-1; D is perhaps TRBD2 (6 bases). CDR1 is KGHDR, CDR2 SFDVKD, per germline. Deletions cut 2 bases from V and 1 base from J, with 14 bases between. This CDR3 region has 17 residues. CDR3 amino acids: CATSDWGLRGSYNEQFF. The CDR3 DNA reads as TGTGCCACCAGTGATTGGGGACTTCGGGGATCCTACAATGAGCAGTTCTTC.